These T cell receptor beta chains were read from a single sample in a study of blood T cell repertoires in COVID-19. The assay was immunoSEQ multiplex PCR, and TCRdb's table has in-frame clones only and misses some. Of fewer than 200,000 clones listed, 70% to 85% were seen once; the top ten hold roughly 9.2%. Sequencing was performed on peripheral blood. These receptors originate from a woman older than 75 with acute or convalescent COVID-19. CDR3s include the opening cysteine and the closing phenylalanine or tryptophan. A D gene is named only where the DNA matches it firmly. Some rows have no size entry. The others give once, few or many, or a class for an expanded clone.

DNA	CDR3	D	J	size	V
TGTGCCAGCAGCGTAGGAGTCAGGGGGGACTATGGCTACACCTTC	CASSVGVRGDYGYTF	TRBD1	TRBJ1-2	.	TRBV9
TGTGCCAGCATCATACGACGGGGGGCGAGCTCCTACGAGCAGTACTTC	CASIIRRGASSYEQYF	.	TRBJ2-7	.	TRBV27
TGTGCCAGCAGGCACGGGACTAGCGGGCGGGCCTCCTACAATGAGCAGTTCTTC	CASRHGTSGRASYNEQFF	TRBD2	TRBJ2-1	few	TRBV3-1/TRBV3-2
TGTGCCAGCAAATTTGACAAGACCCCTAATTCACCCCTCCACTTT	CASKFDKTPNSPLHF	.	TRBJ1-6	.	TRBV6-5
TGTGCCAGTAGTATCGGGACCCCGGGACAGGGCAGTAATGAGCAGTTCTTC	CASSIGTPGQGSNEQFF	TRBD1	TRBJ2-1	.	TRBV19
TGTGCCAGCAGTCCCGACCCGGGACAGCCCCAGCATTTT	CASSPDPGQPQHF	.	TRBJ1-5	.	TRBV6-2/TRBV6-3
TGCGCCAGCAGCCAAGAGGGCAGGGCTAACACCGGGGAGCTGTTTTTT	CASSQEGRANTGELFF	.	TRBJ2-2	.	TRBV4-1
TGTGCCAGCAGACCCGACAGGGACACAGATACGCAGTATTTT	CASRPDRDTDTQYF	TRBD1	TRBJ2-3	once	TRBV6-5
TGTGCCAGCAGTTATACGGGGGTTAACACCGGGGAGCTGTTTTTT	CASSYTGVNTGELFF	.	TRBJ2-2	.	TRBV6-6
TGTGCCAGCAGTGTGGGGGGGGCAGAGGAAAAACTGTTTTTT	CASSVGGAEEKLFF	.	TRBJ1-4	.	TRBV2
TGTGCCAGCACCGGGGGACAGGCCATCGGTTCACCCCTCCACTTT	CASTGGQAIGSPLHF	TRBD1	TRBJ1-6	.	TRBV2
TGCGCCAGCAGCCAAGATGCGGGGAGGGGGGGTACGCAGTATTTT	CASSQDAGRGGTQYF	.	TRBJ2-3	.	TRBV4-3
TGTGCCAGCAGCGCCTTCAGAGGTACACTCAACTATGGCTACACCTTC	CASSAFRGTLNYGYTF	.	TRBJ1-2	.	TRBV9
TGTGCCAGCAGCTTGGCCAGGGGCTACGAGCAGTACTTC	CASSLARGYEQYF	.	TRBJ2-7	few	TRBV5-6
TGTGCCAGCAGTTACCCAAGTCGGACAGGGGTGAGTGAGCAGTACTTC	CASSYPSRTGVSEQYF	TRBD1	TRBJ2-7	.	TRBV6-5
TGTGCCAGCAGCCCCCCACTGCGGGGGCACCCCCAGCATTTT	CASSPPLRGHPQHF	.	TRBJ1-5	.	TRBV28
TGCGCCAGCAGCGATGACAGTGGAAACACCATATATTTT	CASSDDSGNTIYF	.	TRBJ1-3	.	TRBV5-1
TGTGCCAGCAGTGATCACGGGGGAGGAAACACCATATATTTT	CASSDHGGGNTIYF	.	TRBJ1-3	.	TRBV2
TGTGCCAGCAGCACGGGACTAGCCCATGAGCAGTTCTTC	CASSTGLAHEQFF	TRBD2	TRBJ2-1	.	TRBV5-6
TGTGCCAGCTCACCAAATATTCGGGGGGCGACCAAAAACATTCAGTACTTC	CASSPNIRGATKNIQYF	.	TRBJ2-4	.	TRBV18
TGTGCCAGCAGCCCGGGGAGCCCTCGCTCTGGAAACACCATATATTTT	CASSPGSPRSGNTIYF	.	TRBJ1-3	.	TRBV7-2
TGTGCCAGCAGGGGAGGGAGCTCCTATAATTCACCCCTCCACTTT	CASRGGSSYNSPLHF	.	TRBJ1-6	few	TRBV6-5
TGTGCCAGCAGTGATGGCAGGGACACTGAAGCTTTCTTT	CASSDGRDTEAFF	.	TRBJ1-1	.	TRBV6-1
TGTGCCAGCAGCCCGAGGACTAGCGGGGGGGCGAAGGATACGCAGTATTTT	CASSPRTSGGAKDTQYF	TRBD2	TRBJ2-3	.	TRBV7-8
TGTGCCAGCTCACCACCGGTCGGGGGGCTCAAGAATGAGCAGTTCTTC	CASSPPVGGLKNEQFF	.	TRBJ2-1	.	TRBV18
TGTGCCAGTAGTCTCGCCCGGACAGGGAATCAGCCCCAGCATTTT	CASSLARTGNQPQHF	TRBD1	TRBJ1-5	.	TRBV19
TGTGCCAGCAGCTTAGGATTTTGGTACTACAGGGGGCGAGACTATGGCTACACCTTC	CASSLGFWYYRGRDYGYTF	TRBD1	TRBJ1-2	.	TRBV7-9
TGTGCCAGCAGTTTGGACTCCCAAGAGACCCAGTACTTC	CASSLDSQETQYF	.	TRBJ2-5	.	TRBV27
TGTGCCAGCAGCCTTAGGTCAGGGGCCCCCTTCTCTGGGGCCAACGTCCTGACTTTC	CASSLRSGAPFSGANVLTF	.	TRBJ2-6	.	TRBV27
TGCAGTGCTAGTGAGTGGGGGCTGAATCAGCCCCAGCATTTT	CSASEWGLNQPQHF	.	TRBJ1-5	few	TRBV20-1
TGTGCCAGCAGTTTCAGGCACGAAAAACTGTTTTTT	CASSFRHEKLFF	.	TRBJ1-4	.	TRBV28
TGTGCCAGCAGCCCGACAGGGGGGAACGAAAAACTGTTTTTT	CASSPTGGNEKLFF	TRBD1	TRBJ1-4	.	TRBV11-2
TGTGCCAGCAGTTACTTCGTCTCTGGAAACACCATATATTTT	CASSYFVSGNTIYF	.	TRBJ1-3	.	TRBV6-5
TGCGCCAGCAGCCAAGATGGGGGAGCGGGGGTGTACAATGAGCAGTTCTTC	CASSQDGGAGVYNEQFF	TRBD2	TRBJ2-1	once	TRBV4-1
TGTGCCAGCGCAGGGTTCCTTATGAACACTGAAGCTTTCTTT	CASAGFLMNTEAFF	.	TRBJ1-1	.	TRBV2
TGTGCCAGCAGCCAAGTCCCTGTCGAGCAGTACTTC	CASSQVPVEQYF	.	TRBJ2-7	.	TRBV3-1/TRBV3-2
TGTGCCAGCAGCTTGGATTCTGTGGGCAGGGCCGCCTATGAGCAGTTCTTC	CASSLDSVGRAAYEQFF	.	TRBJ2-1	.	TRBV5-4
TGTGCCAGTAGTATAGAAGGGGGACAGCCCCAGCATTTT	CASSIEGGQPQHF	.	TRBJ1-5	.	TRBV19
TGTGCCAGCAGCTTAGGAACGGGGGGGTTCAATGAGCAGTTCTTC	CASSLGTGGFNEQFF	TRBD2	TRBJ2-1	.	TRBV7-8
TGTGCCAGCATCGGGACTACAGCCTACGAGCAGTACTTC	CASIGTTAYEQYF	TRBD2	TRBJ2-7	.	TRBV6-5
TGTGCCAGCAGTTTCCCGGACAGCGAGCAGTACTTC	CASSFPDSEQYF	.	TRBJ2-7	once	TRBV27
TGTGCCAGCAGAGATCAGGGTACCGGGGAGCTGTTTTTT	CASRDQGTGELFF	.	TRBJ2-2	.	TRBV14
TGTGCCAGCAGCCCCGCGGGGAAGGAACTGACCTATGGCTACACCTTC	CASSPAGKELTYGYTF	.	TRBJ1-2	.	TRBV28
TGTGCCAGCAGGTCTGACAGGGCGCTTCTCTCTGGAAACACCATATATTTT	CASRSDRALLSGNTIYF	TRBD1	TRBJ1-3	.	TRBV7-9
TGCAGCGTCCCCGGGGCAGGGGGCGATTCCGACTCTGGAAACACCATATATTTT	CSVPGAGGDSDSGNTIYF	TRBD1	TRBJ1-3	.	TRBV29-1
TGTGCCAGCAGCCAAAACCCTGGGCTGATTCGATTAGGTACGCAGTATTTT	CASSQNPGLIRLGTQYF	.	TRBJ2-3	.	TRBV3-1/TRBV3-2
TGTGCCAGCAGTACCCAGGGGGTGAACACTGAAGCTTTCTTT	CASSTQGVNTEAFF	TRBD1	TRBJ1-1	.	TRBV27
TGTGCCAGCAGCCTCGGGGGCCAAGAGACCCAGTACTTC	CASSLGGQETQYF	.	TRBJ2-5	.	TRBV7-3